Following are 24 T cell receptor beta chains from one sample sequenced in a study of blood T cell repertoires in COVID-19. Assay: immunoSEQ multiplex PCR; the TCRdb copy retains only in-frame clones and omits some. The sample consists of about 360,000 clones, around 82% of them appearing once. Material for sequencing was peripheral blood. Receptors were obtained from a man aged 25-40 years with active or convalescent COVID-19.

This sequence joins TRBV24-1 and TRBJ2-7, with a tentative D call TRBD1 (5 bases). V lost 9 bases and J 5 bases, leaving 10 bases between the germline ends. Germline lookup yields CDR1 KGHDR and CDR2 SFDVKD. CDR3 length: 11 residues. The CDR3 loop is CATQGSDEQYF. CDR3 coding DNA: TGTGCCACCCAGGGATCGGACGAGCAGTACTTC.

About this clone itself: The sample holds other DNA sequences that translate to the same CDR3. The chain carries TRBV7-9 and TRBJ1-4, with TRBD1 identical over 10 bases. The ends lost 6 bases at V and 6 bases at J; junction bases unmatched: 4. This CDR3 region has 14 residues. Germline CDR1 reads SEHNR; CDR2 reads FQNEAQ (reference sequence). For the CDR3, the DNA is TGTGCCAGCAGTCCCGGGACAGGGGATGAAAAACTGTTTTTT. This sequence encodes CASSPGTGDEKLFF.

This chain links TRBV4-2 with TRBJ2-1; D is perhaps TRBD2 (5 bases). CDR3 size: 16 residues. CDR1 and CDR2 (germline): LGHNA, YNFKEQ. V was cut by 0 bases and J by 10 bases, with 19 bases left in between. Here the CDR3 reads CASSQDFGVANKEQFF. The CDR3 DNA follows: TGTGCCAGCAGCCAAGATTTTGGGGTAGCGAATAAGGAGCAGTTCTTC.

The chain links TRBV28 to TRBJ1-1, with D possibly matching TRBD1 (6 bases). The CDR3 runs to 14 residues. The V gene's germline CDR1 is MDHEN and CDR2 SYDVKM. The V and J ends lost 5 bases and 5 bases respectively, with 15 bases between them. CDR3 amino acids: CASSINRVLTEAFF. In DNA form, the CDR3 reads TGTGCCAGCAGTATTAACAGGGTATTGACTGAAGCTTTCTTT.

The chain is built from TRBV3-1 (or the pseudogene TRBV3-2) and TRBJ1-2; 8 nucleotides match TRBD1. V was pared by 0 bases and J by 6 bases, with 6 bases of the junction left unmatched. Germline CDR1 LGHDT, CDR2 YNNKEL (reference sequence). CDR3 size: 15 residues. The DNA for the CDR3 is TGTGCCAGCAGCCAAGATTGGACAGGGAGGAATGGCTACACCTTC. Translating it yields CASSQDWTGRNGYTF.

The rearrangement links TRBV9 to TRBJ2-1; 7 bases match TRBD1. CDR1 SGDLS and CDR2 YYNGEE come from the germline V gene. V lost 3 bases, J lost 3 bases, and 9 bases stayed unmatched. The CDR3 spans 16 residues. CDR3 nucleotide sequence: TGTGCCAGCAGCGAGACCGGGACAGAAGGCTACAATGAGCAGTTCTTC. Translating gives CASSETGTEGYNEQFF.

The chain carries TRBV5-1 and TRBJ1-4; D ambiguous. Looked up from germline, CDR1 is SGHRS and CDR2 is YFSETQ. CDR3 length: 13 residues. V gave up 2 bases and J gave up 5 bases, with 7 bases separating them. The CDR3 reads CASSFHGNEKLFF. DNA of the CDR3: TGCGCCAGCAGCTTTCACGGGAATGAAAAACTGTTTTTT.

CDR3 region: CSARPGYTF. DNA for the CDR3: TGCAGTGCTAGACCAGGCTACACCTTC. The chain joins TRBV20-1 to TRBJ1-2, with D unclear. Per germline, CDR1 DFQATT and CDR2 SNEGSKA (reference sequence). Trimming removed 2 bases from V and 8 bases from J, with 3 bases in between. There are 9 residues in the CDR3.

This clone was picked up one time. The chain carries TRBV7-9 and TRBJ2-7; 11 bases agree with TRBD1. From germline, CDR1 is SEHNR and CDR2 FQNEAQ (reference sequence). CDR3 length: 15 amino acids. The V segment lost 5 bases and the J segment 4 bases; nucleotides outside the gene matches: 7. The DNA of the CDR3 is TGTGCCAGCAGCCCCGGGACAGGGGGGTGGTACGAGCAGTACTTC. It encodes CASSPGTGGWYEQYF.

This clone was found once. The V call is TRBV14, the J call TRBJ2-2, with 10 bases matching TRBD2. Per the germline V gene, CDR1 is SGHDN and CDR2 is FVKESK. This CDR3 spans 15 amino acids. With V trimmed by 4 bases and J by 5 bases, 4 bases remained unmatched. CDR3 coding DNA: TGTGCCAGCAGCCGTCTAGCGGGAGTTACCGGGGAGCTGTTTTTT. The encoded protein is CASSRLAGVTGELFF.

This clone was found once. The J gene is TRBJ2-7, the V gene TRBV4-1, with 10 bases that match TRBD2. The J segment lost 2 bases and the V segment lost 4 bases, leaving 5 bases of the junction unmatched. This CDR3 region has 15 residues. Germline V gene lookup returns CDR1 MGHRA and CDR2 YSYEKL. DNA of the CDR3: TGCGCCAGCAGCCTCGGTCTAGCGGGAGCCTACGAGCAGTACTTC. This translates into CASSLGLAGAYEQYF.

This chain uses TRBV27 with TRBJ2-2, with 8 bases aligning to TRBD2. The V and J ends lost 3 bases and 6 bases, in that order; junction bases with no gene match: 0. The CDR3 loop spans 13 amino acids. Germline CDR1 reads MNHEY; CDR2 reads SMNVEV (reference sequence). CDR3 sequence (DNA): TGTGCCAGCAGTTTCGGGAGGGCCGGGGAGCTGTTTTTT. It encodes CASSFGRAGELFF.

The V call is TRBV7-2, the J call TRBJ2-4; 9 bases fit TRBD2. The CDR3 loop spans 15 amino acids. Trimming at V came to 5 bases and at J to 6 bases, leaving 8 bases not matched to a gene. Germline V gene sequence: CDR1 SGHTA, CDR2 FQGNSA. The CDR3 DNA reads TGTGCCAGCAGCCAAACTAGCGGGCAGGGAAACATTCAGTACTTC. Its protein product is CASSQTSGQGNIQYF. Supplemented by reference TRBV7-2 and TRBJ2-4, the full variable domain reads GAGVSQSPSNKVTEKGKDVELRCDPISGHTALYWYRQSLGQGLEFLIYFQGNSAPDKSGLPSDRFSAERTGGSVSTLTIQRTQQEDSAVYLCASSQTSGQGNIQYFGAGTRLSVL.

J is TRBJ1-1 and V is TRBV7-2, with D uncertain. Trimming removed 0 bases from V and 11 bases from J, with 13 bases in between. CDR3 size: 13 residues. The V gene's germline CDR1 is SGHTA and CDR2 FQGNSA. Here the CDR3 DNA reads TGTGCCAGCAGCTTAGCGGGGAGCGCCCGGGCTTTCTTT. Protein: CASSLAGSARAFF.

Worth noting for this clone: Additional DNA sequences in this sample encode the identical CDR3. The genes are TRBV28 and TRBJ1-6; tentatively, D is TRBD1 (6 bases). The CDR3 has 13 residues. Germline lookup yields CDR1 MDHEN and CDR2 SYDVKM. V lost 4 bases, J lost 9 bases, and 10 bases lay in between. Here the CDR3 reads CASSSTGFSPLHF. The CDR3 nucleotides read TGTGCCAGCAGTTCTACAGGGTTTTCACCCCTCCACTTT.

The chain links TRBV7-2 to TRBJ1-5; 8 bases agree with TRBD1. V dropped 5 bases and J dropped 9; count of bases not matched to a gene: 6. The V gene's germline CDR1 is SGHTA and CDR2 FQGNSA. This CDR3 comprises 13 residues. The CDR3 is CASSPSQGGPQHF. CDR3 coding DNA: TGTGCCAGCAGCCCATCACAGGGGGGGCCCCAGCATTTT.

As to this clone: One junction end does not reproduce the germline sequence, and a read error may be involved. The chain employs TRBV7-9 and TRBJ2-2; 9 positions agree with TRBD2. Germline CDR1 is SEHNR and CDR2 is FQNEAQ (reference sequence). The CDR3 consists of 15 residues. CDR3 sequence: CASSLAGLGVGELFF. The CDR3 DNA is TGTGCCAGCAGCCTAGCGGGACTAGGAGTCGGGGAGCTGTTTTTT.

This rearrangement joins TRBV5-4 to TRBJ2-1; TRBD2 matches 9 bases. V gave up 8 bases and J gave up 4 bases; unmatched junction bases: 4. Germline loops: CDR1 SGHNT, CDR2 YYREEE (reference sequence). The CDR3 covers 13 residues. CDR3 bases: TGTGCCAGTAGCGGGGGCCAATACAATGAGCAGTTCTTC. Translating it yields CASSGGQYNEQFF.

The CDR3 nucleotides read TGTGCCAGCAGTGAAGAAGGGGTAGATACGCAGTATTTT. Protein sequence: CASSEEGVDTQYF. The chain joins TRBV2 to TRBJ2-3, with a tentative D call TRBD1 (5 bases). Germline assignment: CDR1 SNHLY and CDR2 FYNNEI. CDR3 length equals 13 residues. V was cut by 1 base and J by 5 bases, with 7 bases left in between.

The chain carries TRBV6-5 and TRBJ1-4; D call uncertain. The CDR3 has 11 residues. V lost 5 bases and J lost 8, with 6 bases in between. Germline V gives CDR1 MNHEY, CDR2 SVGAGI. For the CDR3, the DNA is TGTGCCAGCAGTACGGGAGAAAAACTGTTTTTT. Amino acid sequence: CASSTGEKLFF.

This chain uses TRBV4-1 with TRBJ1-5; the D gene is possibly TRBD1 (5 bases). This CDR3 is 16 amino acids long. The germline CDR1 and CDR2 sequences are MGHRA and YSYEKL. Trimming pared 3 bases from V and 0 bases from J, leaving 12 bases between. The CDR3, as DNA: TGCGCCAGCAGCCAGGTAAGGGGCCCTAGCAATCAGCCCCAGCATTTT. Translated, it gives CASSQVRGPSNQPQHF.

The genes are TRBV6-5 and TRBJ1-5, with D maybe TRBD1 (5 bases). This CDR3 is built from 14 residues. Germline CDR1 is MNHEY and CDR2 is SVGAGI. Trimming cost V 8 bases and J 4 bases, with 15 bases left between them. Written as DNA, the CDR3 is TGTGCCAGCCAGGCAAGGGGTCCGAATCAGCCCCAGCATTTT. The encoded protein is CASQARGPNQPQHF.

This clone was picked up one time. This chain connects TRBV27 to TRBJ2-7; a possible D gene is TRBD1 (6 bases). Between the trimmed V and J ends, which lost 6 bases and 0 bases, there was a span of 15 bases. This CDR3 has 15 amino acids. Germline V lookup: CDR1 MNHEY, CDR2 SMNVEV (reference sequence). The CDR3 spells CASSRRADSSYEQYF. CDR3 nucleotides: TGTGCCAGCAGCCGTCGGGCGGACAGCTCCTACGAGCAGTACTTC.

The chain uses TRBV12-5 and TRBJ2-5, with 7 nucleotides matching TRBD2. The CDR3 spans 14 residues. The junction had 6 bases not matched to a gene; V was cut back by 5 bases and J by 3 bases. The germline V gene has CDR1 LGHNT and CDR2 FRNRAP. In nucleotides, the CDR3 is TGTGCTAGTGGTGGGGGGGGACTTGAAGAGACCCAGTACTTC. It encodes CASGGGGLEETQYF. The entire variable domain, with the rest obtained from reference TRBV12-5 and TRBJ2-5, is as follows: DARVTQTPRHKVTEMGQEVTMRCQPILGHNTVFWYRQTMMQGLELLAYFRNRAPLDDSGMPKDRFSAEMPDATLATLKIQPSEPRDSAVYFCASGGGGLEETQYFGPGTRLLVL.